This TCR beta chain was recorded in a study of regulatory T cells in long-lasting Graves disease. Overall study context: Over-5-year antithyroid drug use with positive TSH receptor antibodies defined persistent Graves' disease in the study. Study-wide results and caveats: Examination was confined to peripheral blood, excluding thyroid tissue. Newly diagnosed patients shared approximately 1,000 public clonotypes; persistent patients shared approximately 2,700. Persistent cases favored TRBV28, TRBJ1-2 and TRBJ2-5.

Time point in this sample: persistent/refractory GD, antithyroid drugs over 5 years with positive TRAb. Scientists built the TCR library using RNA that was extracted from PBMCs. The authors built TCR beta libraries using iRepertoire HTBI primers and Arm-PCR of CDR3 regions. MiXCR was run by TCRdb on the multiplex PCR reads, yielding one entry per CDR3 protein. This sample has about 340,000 distinct CDR3 sequences; around 20% occur once, and the top ten carry 25% to 35%. CDR1 is DFQATT and CDR2 is SNEGSKA in the germline V gene (reference sequence). This CDR3 is built from 13 residues. V lost 5 bases to trimming and J lost 5 bases; unmatched junction nucleotides: 6. With regard to this clonotype: Antigen unknown.

The chain joins TRBV20-1 to TRBJ2-4; 7 bases are shared with TRBD1. The sequenced sample was peripheral blood mononuclear cells (PBMCs), obtained when the disease was refractory, from a patient treated with antithyroid drugs. The receptor was isolated from a female donor with Graves disease. This CDR3 is CSAWTGPQNIQYF. Written as DNA, the CDR3 is TGCAGTGCTTGGACAGGTCCACAAAACATTCAGTACTTC.